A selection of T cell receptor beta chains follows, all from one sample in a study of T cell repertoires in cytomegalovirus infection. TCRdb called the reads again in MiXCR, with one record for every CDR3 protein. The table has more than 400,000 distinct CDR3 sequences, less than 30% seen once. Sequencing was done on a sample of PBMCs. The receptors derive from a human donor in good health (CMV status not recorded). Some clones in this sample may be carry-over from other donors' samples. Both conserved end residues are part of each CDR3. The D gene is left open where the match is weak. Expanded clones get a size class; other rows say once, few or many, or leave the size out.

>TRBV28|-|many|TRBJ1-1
TGTGCCAGCACAGAGGACACTGAAGCTTTCTTT
CASTEDTEAFF
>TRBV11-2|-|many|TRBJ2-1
TGTGCCAGCAGCTTATATCACGGCGATGAGCAGTTCTTC
CASSLYHGDEQFF
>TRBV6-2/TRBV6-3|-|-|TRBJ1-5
TGTGCCAGCAGGCTTGACAGCGCCGATCAGCCCCAGCATTTT
CASRLDSADQPQHF
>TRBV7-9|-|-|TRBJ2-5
TGTGCCAGCAGCGGCCCAGGCGCGACCTACTTC
CASSGPGATYF
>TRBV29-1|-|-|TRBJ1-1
TGCAGCGGGGGACATCAGAACACTGAAGCTTTCTTT
CSGGHQNTEAFF
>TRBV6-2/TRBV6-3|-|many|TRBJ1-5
TGTGCCAGCAGTCTCAGGGGCAGGAGCAATCAGCCCCAGCATTTT
CASSLRGRSNQPQHF
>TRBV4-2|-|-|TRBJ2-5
TGTGCCAGCAGCCAGGCGGCCCAAGAGACCCAGTACTTC
CASSQAAQETQYF
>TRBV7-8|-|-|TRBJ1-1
TGTACCAGCAGCCGGGGCGGGAACACTGAAGCTTTCTTT
CTSSRGGNTEAFF
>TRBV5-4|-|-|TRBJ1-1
TGTGCCAGCACTCTCGGTGGGAACATGAACACTGAAGCTTTCTTT
CASTLGGNMNTEAFF
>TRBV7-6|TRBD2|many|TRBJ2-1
TGTGCCAGCAGCTTAAGGCTAGCGGGAGTAAGTGAGCAGTTCTTC
CASSLRLAGVSEQFF
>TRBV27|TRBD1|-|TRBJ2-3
TGTGCCAGCAGTTTAGGGACAGGTCCCACAGATACGCAGTATTTT
CASSLGTGPTDTQYF
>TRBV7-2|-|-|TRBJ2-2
TGTGCCAGCAGACTAGGACGGTGGACCGGGGAGCTGTTTTTT
CASRLGRWTGELFF
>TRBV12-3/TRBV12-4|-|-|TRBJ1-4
TGTGCCAGCAGCGCAGACGGACAGTTTGAAAAACTGTTTTTT
CASSADGQFEKLFF
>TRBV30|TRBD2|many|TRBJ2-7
TGTGCCTGGAGTTCACGACCGGGACTAGCAAGGGGGAACGAGCAGTACTTC
CAWSSRPGLARGNEQYF
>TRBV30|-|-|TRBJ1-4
TGTGCCTGGGCTCCGTCGGGAGGCGGCGAAAAACTGTTTTTT
CAWAPSGGGEKLFF
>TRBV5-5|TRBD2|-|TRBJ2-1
TGTGCCAGCAGCACGACCGGGACTAGCACAAGCTCCTACAATGAGCAGTTCTTC
CASSTTGTSTSSYNEQFF
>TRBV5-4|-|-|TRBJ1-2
TGTGCCAGCAGCTATGGCAGGTCAGCTAACTATGGCTACACCTTC
CASSYGRSANYGYTF
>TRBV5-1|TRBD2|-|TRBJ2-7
TGCGCCAGCAGCGGGACTAGCTATCCTCTCGAGCAGTACTTC
CASSGTSYPLEQYF
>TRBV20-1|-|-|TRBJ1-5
TGCAGTGCTAGAGACCCCCAGTACAATCAGCCCCAGCATTTT
CSARDPQYNQPQHF
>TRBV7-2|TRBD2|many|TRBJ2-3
TGTGCCAGCAGCCCCGGACTAGTTCTATATACGCAGTATTTT
CASSPGLVLYTQYF
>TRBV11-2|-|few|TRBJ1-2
TGTGCCAGCAGCTTCGGTAGCGGTGGCTACACCTTC
CASSFGSGGYTF
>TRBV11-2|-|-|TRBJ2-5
TGTGCCAGCAGCTTAGGCCCCAGGGTCCAAGAGACCCAGTACTTC
CASSLGPRVQETQYF
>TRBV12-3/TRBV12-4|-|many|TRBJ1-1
TGTGCCAGCACTCTCGTGGGGGGAATAACTGAAGCTTTCTTT
CASTLVGGITEAFF
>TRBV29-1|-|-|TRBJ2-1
TGCAGCGTAAGAGGGAGAGCTCACCCCGAGCAGTTCTTC
CSVRGRAHPEQFF
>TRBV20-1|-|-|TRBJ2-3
TGCAGTGCTAGAGATTGGGACTCGCCAGATACGCAGTATTTT
CSARDWDSPDTQYF
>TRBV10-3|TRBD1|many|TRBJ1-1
TGTGCCACCCTAACAGGGGGCGCGGGGACTGAAGCTTTCTTT
CATLTGGAGTEAFF
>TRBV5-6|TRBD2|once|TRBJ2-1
TGTGCCAGCAGCCCGAGCGGGAGGTTCTACAATGAGCAGTTCTTC
CASSPSGRFYNEQFF
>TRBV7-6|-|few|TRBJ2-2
TGTGCCAGCAGCTTATCTAACACTAACACCGGGGAGCTGTTTTTT
CASSLSNTNTGELFF
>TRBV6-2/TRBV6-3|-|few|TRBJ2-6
TGTGCCAGCAGTGGAGGGACAGTTTCCTCTGGGGCCAACGTCCTGACTTTC
CASSGGTVSSGANVLTF
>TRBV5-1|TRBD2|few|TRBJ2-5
TGCGCCAGCTACAGTCCGGGACTAGGGGAGACCCAGTACTTC
CASYSPGLGETQYF
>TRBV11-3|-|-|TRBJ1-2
TGTGCCAGCAGCCCAGGGGCAGGGGACGACTATGGCTACACCTTC
CASSPGAGDDYGYTF
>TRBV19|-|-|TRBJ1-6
TGTGCCAGTAGTATGAATTCACCCCTCCACTTT
CASSMNSPLHF
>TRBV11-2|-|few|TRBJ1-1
TGTGCCAGCAGCTTACGACAGGCCATGAACACTGAAGCTTTCTTT
CASSLRQAMNTEAFF
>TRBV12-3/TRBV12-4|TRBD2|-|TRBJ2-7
TGTGCCAGCAGTTTAGTAATCGGACTAGCGGCCGAGCAGTACTTC
CASSLVIGLAAEQYF
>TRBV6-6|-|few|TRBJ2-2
TGTGCTGCGGTGGGGGGAAAGTCCGGGGAGCTGTTTTTT
CAAVGGKSGELFF
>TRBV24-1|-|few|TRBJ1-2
TGTGCCACCAGTGACGCGAGTCGGGGGACGTATGGCTACACCTTC
CATSDASRGTYGYTF
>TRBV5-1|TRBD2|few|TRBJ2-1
TGCGCCAGCAATGGTGGTAGCGGGAGAATATACAATGAGCAGTTCTTC
CASNGGSGRIYNEQFF
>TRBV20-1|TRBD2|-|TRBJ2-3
TGCAGTGCTGTAAGGACTAGCGGCGCGGATACGCAGTATTTT
CSAVRTSGADTQYF